One sample yielded the 24 T cell receptor beta chains listed below, sequenced in a study of beta chain features in type 1 diabetes. Expressed TCRB transcripts were sequenced after all isolated RNA was converted to cDNA. Repertoires were generated with immunoSEQ multiplex PCR, while TCRdb's copy carries only in-frame clones and drops some. The top ten clones hold around 0.02% of a sample with 900,000 or so clones, about a sixth of them seen once. Source material: naive CD4+ T cells from blood. The receptor set was obtained from a woman between 18 and 29 years old in good health.

V usage is TRBV25-1 and J usage is TRBJ2-2; a weak D match, TRBD1 (5 bases). Germline CDR1 is MGHDK and CDR2 is SYGVNS. CDR3 size: 17 residues. V was trimmed by 1 base and J by 1 base, leaving 13 bases between them. The CDR3 DNA follows: TGTGCCAGCAGTGAATTAGGGATCCAGGGGAACACCGGGGAGCTGTTTTTT. Translating gives CASSELGIQGNTGELFF.

This clone was seen only a few times. Here the CDR3 reads CASSRLGGPSYEQYF. As DNA, the CDR3 is TGCGCCAGCAGCCGTCTCGGGGGGCCATCCTACGAGCAGTACTTC. The chain couples TRBV4-3 to TRBJ2-7; TRBD2 is a possible D gene (7 bases). The CDR3 sequence is 15 residues long. Trimming took off 4 bases at V and 1 base at J, with 14 bases between the two ends. Looked up from germline, CDR1 is LGHNA and CDR2 is YSLEER.

The chain joins TRBV18 to TRBJ2-3; D call uncertain. The CDR3 runs 17 residues. Germline V gives CDR1 KGHSH, CDR2 LQKENI. Trimming left V 3 bases short and J 1 base short, with 17 bases between. CDR3 loop: CASSPARSTSRTDTQYF. The CDR3 bases are TGTGCCAGCTCACCGGCAAGGTCGACTTCCCGCACAGATACGCAGTATTTT.

The rearrangement joins TRBV7-2 to TRBJ2-7, with a possible D match to TRBD2 (6 bases). The CDR3 has 16 residues. Looked up from germline, CDR1 is SGHTA and CDR2 is FQGNSA. Trimming took off 6 bases at V and 6 bases at J, with 24 bases between the two ends. The CDR3 nucleotides are TGTGCCAGCAGTCACGCATTAGGTAGTAGCGGTCTCGAGCAGTACTTC. Amino acids: CASSHALGSSGLEQYF.

Points on this clone: At the DNA level, this CDR3 is encoded by other sequences in the same sample as well. V usage is TRBV11-2 and J usage is TRBJ2-1; D may be TRBD2 (5 bases). The germline gives CDR1 SGHAT, CDR2 FQNNGV. The CDR3 has 13 amino acids. Trimming removed 1 base at V and 5 bases at J, with 6 bases between. CDR3 loop: CASSLVGDNEQFF. CDR3 bases: TGTGCCAGCAGCTTAGTGGGAGACAATGAGCAGTTCTTC.

V gene TRBV6-7 combines with J gene TRBJ2-3, with no clear D. TRBV6-7 is noted as an ORF with a role that remains uncertain. The CDR3 has 14 residues. The V end lost 2 bases, the J end lost 2 bases, and 8 bases lay between the germline ends. The CDR3 DNA follows: TGTGCCAGCAGTTACGGGATTCACACAGATACGCAGTATTTT. It codes for CASSYGIHTDTQYF.

V usage is TRBV11-2 and J usage is TRBJ2-1, with 8 positions matching TRBD2. CDR3 length: 16 amino acids. V gave up 0 bases and J gave up 3 bases; unmatched junction bases: 4. Germline loops: CDR1 SGHAT, CDR2 FQNNGV. The CDR3 region has the DNA TGTGCCAGCAGCTTAGATCTAGCGGGCATCTACAATGAGCAGTTCTTC. Translation: CASSLDLAGIYNEQFF.

A few counts support this clone. The chain is built from TRBV6-5 and TRBJ2-2; D unclear. The germline V and J ends were trimmed by 7 bases and 6 bases, with 12 bases remaining between them. The CDR3 is 13 residues long. Germline V gives CDR1 MNHEY, CDR2 SVGAGI. The CDR3 bases are TGTGCCAGCACATCTCAGGTCGCCGGGGAGCTGTTTTTT. Protein product: CASTSQVAGELFF.

This clone was counted between two and nine times. The chain recombines TRBV5-6 with TRBJ2-1, with D hard to call. Germline assignment: CDR1 SGHDT and CDR2 YYEEEE. The CDR3 is 12 residues long. Trimming took off 3 bases at V and 3 bases at J, with 4 bases between the two ends. The CDR3: CASSSGYNEQFF. The CDR3 DNA sequence: TGTGCCAGCAGCTCGGGCTACAATGAGCAGTTCTTC. The whole variable domain, filled in from reference TRBV5-6 and TRBJ2-1, reads DAGVTQSPTHLIKTRGQQVTLRCSPKSGHDTVSWYQQALGQGPQFIFQYYEEEERQRGNFPDRFSGHQFPNYSSELNVNALLLGDSALYLCASSSGYNEQFFGPGTRLTVL.

V is TRBV27 and J is TRBJ2-1; 12 bases agree with TRBD2. V was clipped by 5 bases and J by 1 base; unmatched bases: 15. The CDR3 has 20 amino acids. Per germline, CDR1 MNHEY and CDR2 SMNVEV (reference sequence). CDR3 in amino acids: CASSVRLAGVPKSSYNEQFF. The CDR3 DNA sequence: TGTGCCAGCAGTGTAAGACTAGCGGGAGTCCCTAAGTCATCCTACAATGAGCAGTTCTTC.

The sample holds a few counts of this clone. The V and J genes are TRBV19 and TRBJ2-1; the match to TRBD2 covers 10 bases. The germline CDR1 and CDR2 sequences are LNHDA and SQIVND (reference sequence). Trimming took 1 base from V and 7 from J; bases not matched to a gene: 4. The CDR3 has 15 amino acids. The CDR3 DNA follows: TGTGCCAGTAGTATAGCCCCGGGACTAGCGAATGAGCAGTTCTTC. Protein sequence: CASSIAPGLANEQFF. The whole variable domain, filled in from reference TRBV19 and TRBJ2-1, reads DGGITQSPKYLFRKEGQNVTLSCEQNLNHDAMYWYRQDPGQGLRLIYYSQIVNDFQKGDIAEGYSVSREKKESFPLTVTSAQKNPTAFYLCASSIAPGLANEQFFGPGTRLTVL.

V and J are TRBV7-2 and TRBJ2-1; either TRBD1 or TRBD2 may supply D (5 bases each). With 1 base removed from V and 10 bases from J, the gap between germline ends came to 17 bases. Germline values: CDR1 SGHTA, CDR2 FQGNSA. The CDR3 is 15 amino acids. CDR3 in amino acids: CASSLEGVGGPEQFF. The CDR3 nucleotides read TGTGCCAGCAGCTTAGAAGGGGTCGGAGGTCCCGAGCAGTTCTTC.

This clone showed up just a few times. J is TRBJ1-2 and V is TRBV7-2, with D maybe TRBD1 (5 bases). The CDR3 is 14 residues long. The V end lost 2 bases, the J end lost 8 bases, and 15 bases lay between the germline ends. Per germline, CDR1 SGHTA and CDR2 FQGNSA. Here the CDR3 DNA reads TGTGCCAGCAGCTTACCCCCCGGCAGGGAAGGCTACACCTTC. This gives the protein CASSLPPGREGYTF. The complete variable domain, with remaining parts taken from reference TRBV7-2 and TRBJ1-2, reads GAGVSQSPSNKVTEKGKDVELRCDPISGHTALYWYRQSLGQGLEFLIYFQGNSAPDKSGLPSDRFSAERTGGSVSTLTIQRTQQEDSAVYLCASSLPPGREGYTFGSGTRLTVV.

The J gene is TRBJ2-1, the V gene TRBV7-3; 9 positions match TRBD2. J was trimmed by 10 bases and V by 5 bases; bases with no gene match: 9. Per the germline V gene, CDR1 is SGHTA and CDR2 is FQGTGA. The CDR3 runs 14 residues. DNA of the CDR3: TGTGCCAGCAGCGACGGTATTGGGACTAGCGAGCAGTTCTTC. Translated: CASSDGIGTSEQFF.

The V and J genes are TRBV18 and TRBJ2-7, with D perhaps TRBD2 (5 bases). Trimming took 1 base from V and 1 from J, leaving 14 bases between them. CDR1 and CDR2 from the germline V gene are KGHSH and LQKENI. The CDR3 runs to 16 residues. CDR3 amino acids: CASSPLNGEQSYEQYF. The CDR3 coding sequence is TGTGCCAGCTCACCACTAAACGGGGAGCAGTCCTACGAGCAGTACTTC.

The chain employs TRBV20-1 and TRBJ2-7, with no clear D. Germline V CDR1 and CDR2: DFQATT, SNEGSKA (reference sequence). The CDR3 sequence is 11 residues long. V was shortened by 1 base and J by 7 bases, with 8 bases between the two germline ends. The CDR3 reads CSARALTEQYF. The CDR3 bases are TGCAGTGCTAGAGCTCTTACGGAGCAGTACTTC.

This clone has just a few counts. The chain is built from TRBV15 and TRBJ2-7; weak D call: TRBD2 (6 bases). Germline lookup yields CDR1 LNHNV and CDR2 YYDKDF (reference sequence). CDR3 length equals 14 residues. V lost 1 base and J 3 bases, leaving 10 bases between the germline ends. The CDR3 DNA reads as TGTGCCACCAGCAGAGCGGGAGAGATCTACGAGCAGTACTTC. Translated, it gives CATSRAGEIYEQYF.

The chain links TRBV27 to TRBJ1-1; the D gene is possibly TRBD1 (6 bases). CDR1 is MNHEY and CDR2 is SMNVEV in the germline V gene (reference sequence). The CDR3 extends over 13 amino acids. Trimming took off 8 bases at V and 7 bases at J, with 17 bases between the two ends. The CDR3 sequence is CASRWGGRSEAFF. CDR3 DNA: TGTGCCAGCCGGTGGGGGGGGCGAAGTGAAGCTTTCTTT.

V usage is TRBV10-3 and J usage is TRBJ2-3, with TRBD1 identical over 12 bases. There are 17 residues in the CDR3. V shed 3 bases and J 6 bases; nucleotides not matched to a gene: 10. Germline CDR1 and CDR2: ENHRY and SYGVKD. CDR3 protein: CAISETGTGGGSDTQYF. The CDR3 DNA reads TGTGCCATCAGTGAAACCGGGACAGGGGGCGGTTCGGATACGCAGTATTTT.

The chain has TRBV28 and TRBJ2-2, with D maybe TRBD1 (5 bases). The CDR3 consists of 16 residues. Germline-derived CDR1 and CDR2 are MDHEN and SYDVKM. Trimming pared 5 bases from V and 0 bases from J, leaving 13 bases between. The CDR3 sequence is CASSRTTTANTGELFF. CDR3 coding DNA: TGTGCCAGCAGTCGAACCACGACAGCGAACACCGGGGAGCTGTTTTTT.

The V and J genes are TRBV6-6 and TRBJ2-6, with D unclear. The CDR3 is made up of 15 amino acids. V was clipped by 3 bases and J by 0 bases, with 6 bases between them. Germline V CDR1 and CDR2: MNHNY, SVGAGI (reference sequence). CDR3 DNA: TGTGCCAGCAGTTATTCAGACTCTGGGGCCAACGTCCTGACTTTC. This sequence encodes CASSYSDSGANVLTF.

The CDR3 DNA follows: TGTGCCAGCAGCCCACGCAGGGGGGACACTGAAGCTTTCTTT. This encodes CASSPRRGDTEAFF. This sequence joins TRBV7-3 and TRBJ1-1; 7 bases fit TRBD1. The V and J ends lost 5 bases and 3 bases, in that order; junction bases with no gene match: 6. Germline V gene sequence: CDR1 SGHTA, CDR2 FQGTGA. This CDR3 has 14 residues.

The chain links TRBV10-3 to TRBJ2-6; D remains ambiguous. This CDR3 has 14 residues. V was trimmed by 5 bases and J by 0 bases, leaving 5 bases between them. Germline CDR1 is ENHRY and CDR2 is SYGVKD. CDR3 region: CAISQDSGANVLTF. The CDR3 DNA reads TGTGCCATCAGTCAGGACTCTGGGGCCAACGTCCTGACTTTC.

This clone was found a few times. The chain carries TRBV7-9 and TRBJ1-3; no firm D call. Germline V gives CDR1 SEHNR, CDR2 FQNEAQ (reference sequence). This CDR3 is built from 11 residues. V lost 7 bases, J lost 5 bases, and 6 bases lay in between. The CDR3 sequence is CASNPRNTIYF. The DNA for the CDR3 is TGTGCCAGCAACCCCCGAAACACCATATATTTT.